Here is one T cell receptor (beta chain) with its context. Its antigen specificity is not known. Base qualities are not recorded, but no much larger clone differs from it by a single base. The donors were included in the validation cohort of some 120 subjects, a group kept apart from the roughly 690-subject first cohort. The sample is drawn from a study of cytomegalovirus exposure and HLA in healthy donors (dated 2017 in TCRdb). About the study as a whole: According to a later analysis, the 120 or so validation repertoires were produced on the same platform as the 666 repertoires of the first cohort. To predict cytomegalovirus infection status, the study brought together high-throughput TCR immunosequencing, statistical association of individual TCRs with disease status, and machine learning. A separate validation cohort of 100 to 150 different subjects was used in addition to the approximately 640-subject first cohort. The study was designed to test whether signatures of past pathogen exposure could be identified by cataloging public T cell receptors. The full study reports these points: In vitro tests confirmed that a few of the cytomegalovirus-associated TCR beta chains recognize cytomegalovirus antigens. All 120 repertoires were used to score co-occurrence in the validation cohort in a later analysis, because that analysis had no HLA typing for the cohort. The authors suggested that the approach could potentially be generalized to other disease states and immunological phenotypes. Across donors, most TCR sequences were observed very rarely, whereas some public TCRs were present in many individuals. In both the original and validation cohorts, the classifier was reported to diagnose cytomegalovirus status with high specificity and sensitivity. A later analysis found that TCRs clustered in the first cohort also tended to co-occur in the roughly 110 validation repertoires, with about 94% of cluster scores above 0. A total of 150 to 200 TCR beta chains were listed by the study as associated with cytomegalovirus.

CDR1 and CDR2, per the germline V gene, are SNHLY and FYNNEI. The junction carries 16 bases between V and J, which are trimmed by 10 bases and 6 bases respectively. Its CDR3 holds 13 amino acids, cysteine through phenylalanine. This entry keeps only the CDR3 DNA: 39 bases, framed from base 1. Libraries were made using the immunoSEQ multiplex PCR assay. As for how the authors treated the data: A statistical classification framework was built to diagnose cytomegalovirus status from the catalog of TCR beta chain sequences. TCRdb mirrors the immuneACCESS table, restricted to in-frame sequences. Some clones are absent from its copies; in checked studies, under half trace to an unresolved V gene, and the reason for the others is unknown. V and J calls and clone size follow that table, whereas D and trimming were derived from the DNA. The sample profile shows about 240,000 clones; about 90% of them were found once. The ten largest clones add up to 1% to 1.5% of the sample.

In this chain, TRBV2 is recombined with TRBJ1-5; a weak D assignment points to TRBD1 (5 bases agree). The material sequenced was PBMCs. The source of this sequence is a woman aged 25 to 39 in good health and CMV-seropositive. The DNA is as follows: TGTGCCATGGGGCAGGGTTGGGCTCAGCCCCAGCATTTT. Translated, it gives CAMGQGWAQPQHF.